What follows are 5 T cell receptor beta chains derived from one specimen sequenced in a study of blood T cells in healthy people across ages. Next came a second PCR, run for roughly 6 to 11 cycles, which used a sample-barcoded 5' primer along with a J-beta primer mix. Each CDR3 protein is one row after TCRdb ran MiXCR on the 5' RACE reads. The sample records 650,000 to 1,000,000 distinct CDR3 sequences, around 36% being singletons. Sequencing was done on a sample of blood. These receptors came from a man aged 18-30 years in good health.

At least ten counts were recorded for this clonotype. The chain combines TRBV16 with TRBJ2-7, with D perhaps TRBD1 (6 bases). The CDR3 is 15 amino acids. V was shortened by 5 bases and J by 6 bases, with 20 bases between the two germline ends. Germline CDR1 reads KGHSY; CDR2 reads FQNENV. CDR3 bases: TGTGCCAGCAGCTCAGTACAGGGTGTAATTGGCGAGCAGTACTTC. Amino acids: CASSSVQGVIGEQYF. Based on the CDR3 plus reference TRBV16 and TRBJ2-7, the full variable domain is GEEVAQTPKHLVRGEGQKAKLYCAPIKGHSYVFWYQQVLKNEFKFLISFQNENVFDETGMPKERFSAKCLPNSPCSLEIQATKLEDSAVYFCASSSVQGVIGEQYFGPGTRLTVT.

V and J are TRBV9 and TRBJ2-1; D is possibly TRBD1 (6 bases). The CDR3 runs to 17 residues. V was trimmed by 3 bases and J by 10 bases, leaving 26 bases between them. Germline lookup yields CDR1 SGDLS and CDR2 YYNGEE. This CDR3 reads CASSATDRTDYNEEQFF. The CDR3 DNA reads TGTGCCAGCAGCGCGACCGACAGGACCGATTACAATGAGGAGCAGTTCTTC.

The chain employs TRBV29-1 and TRBJ2-3; D is possibly TRBD2 (6 bases). This CDR3 has 13 residues. Germline V CDR1 and CDR2: SQVTM, ANQGSEA. V lost 5 bases to trimming and J lost 1 base, with 10 bases between them. In DNA form, the CDR3 reads TGCAGCGTTACGGACTATCGCACAGATACGCAGTATTTT. Protein sequence: CSVTDYRTDTQYF.

This clonotype was observed a few times. The chain employs TRBV6-6 and TRBJ2-7; 7 bases are a match to TRBD2. Germline assignment: CDR1 MNHNY and CDR2 SVGAGI (reference sequence). The ends lost 8 bases at V and 2 bases at J; junction bases unmatched: 6. The CDR3 loop spans 13 amino acids. As DNA, the CDR3 is TGTGCCAGCGGGAGGGACTCTACCTACGAGCAGTACTTC. This codes for CASGRDSTYEQYF.

The sample holds many counts of this clonotype. The chain recombines TRBV6-5 with TRBJ2-5, with 10 bases aligning to TRBD2. CDR3 length: 15 amino acids. The V segment lost 2 bases and the J segment 5 bases; nucleotides outside the gene matches: 5. Germline V gives CDR1 MNHEY, CDR2 SVGAGI. CDR3 coding DNA: TGTGCCAGCAGTTACAGCGGGGGGGCCGGTGAGACCCAGTACTTC. Residues: CASSYSGGAGETQYF.